The T cell receptor (beta chain) under discussion was sequenced for a study of T cells after posttransplantation cyclophosphamide. This clone was recorded only once. The CDR3 covers 15 residues. V lost 8 bases, J lost 7 bases, and 12 bases stayed unmatched. Looked up from germline, CDR1 is SNHLY and CDR2 is FYNNEI. Profiling relied on immunoSEQ multiplex PCR, and the TCRdb table lists in-frame clones only, not all of them. The sample records about 52,000 clones, approximately 94% being singletons. Peripheral blood was collected from the related graft donor on the marrow donation day. The chain combines TRBV2 with TRBJ2-1; 9 positions agree with TRBD2. The sequenced sample consisted of PBMCs. The clonotype originates from a woman in her twenties or thirties in good health and a related stem cell transplant donor. This CDR3 is CASQAIAGGHNEQFF. The CDR3 DNA reads TGTGCCAGCCAGGCCATCGCGGGGGGGCATAATGAGCAGTTCTTC.